Listed here are 16 T cell receptor beta chains from one sample, sequenced in a study of glioma-infiltrating T cells after dendritic cell vaccination. TCRdb's table, derived via immunoSEQ multiplex PCR, lists solely in-frame clones and lacks some. The repertoire holds about 73,000 clones, 82% seen once, with 2.1% in the top ten. Sample: blood, taken before dendritic cell vaccination. The receptors were sampled from a human donor with glioblastoma.

This chain links TRBV6-5 with TRBJ2-3; 9 bases are shared with TRBD1. V lost 4 bases and J lost 1; bases outside the gene matches: 3. The germline CDR1 and CDR2 sequences are MNHEY and SVGAGI. The CDR3 has 15 amino acids. The CDR3 protein is CASSSRTGGTDTQYF. CDR3 sequence (DNA): TGTGCCAGCAGTTCCCGGACAGGGGGCACAGATACGCAGTATTTT.

The V and J genes are TRBV7-2 and TRBJ1-1, with D uncertain. The CDR3 length is 14 residues. The germline CDR1 and CDR2 sequences are SGHTA and FQGNSA. The V and J ends lost 3 bases and 4 bases respectively, with 12 bases between them. In DNA form, the CDR3 reads TGTGCCAGCAGCTTCCAAGGAGCTGGCACTGAAGCTTTCTTT. As protein: CASSFQGAGTEAFF.

The chain recombines TRBV5-6 with TRBJ1-2; possible D gene TRBD1, 6 bases. The germline gives CDR1 SGHDT, CDR2 YYEEEE. V was shortened by 0 bases and J by 4 bases, with 10 bases between the two germline ends. The CDR3 runs 14 residues. The CDR3 DNA is TGTGCCAGCAGCTTGGTGGGGGCGCCCTATGGCTACACCTTC. This translates into CASSLVGAPYGYTF.

The genes are TRBV5-1 and TRBJ2-2; D is uncertain. Trimming took 6 bases from V and 1 from J, leaving 10 bases between them. This CDR3 has 14 amino acids. The germline gives CDR1 SGHRS, CDR2 YFSETQ. The CDR3 DNA reads TGCGCCAGCACGGCTACAGTGAACACCGGGGAGCTGTTTTTT. Its protein is CASTATVNTGELFF.

V gene TRBV18 combines with J gene TRBJ1-4; D uncertain. The CDR3 is made up of 14 amino acids. Trimming left V 6 bases short and J 7 bases short, with 15 bases between. Per the germline V gene, CDR1 is KGHSH and CDR2 is LQKENI. Here the CDR3 reads CASSPGSRGEKLFF. The CDR3 region has the DNA TGTGCCAGCTCCCCCGGGTCCCGGGGTGAAAAACTGTTTTTT.

V is TRBV5-1 and J is TRBJ2-3, with TRBD1 matching 12 bases. Germline assignment: CDR1 SGHRS and CDR2 YFSETQ. The length of the CDR3 is 20 residues. After removal of 0 bases from V and 2 bases from J, the junction contained 13 bases not matched to a gene. CDR3 sequence reads: CASSLEGQGARGFNTDTQYF. The CDR3 region has the DNA TGCGCCAGCAGCTTGGAGGGACAGGGGGCGAGAGGGTTTAACACAGATACGCAGTATTTT.

In regard to this clone: A junction boundary mismatches the germline segment, possibly from a read error. The V gene is TRBV5-1, the J gene TRBJ1-2; TRBD1 is a possible D gene (5 bases). CDR1 and CDR2 (germline): SGHRS, YFSETQ. The CDR3 spans 13 residues. The CDR3 nucleotides are TGCGCCAGCAGAAGGGAGGAGGGGAAGGGCTGCACCTTC. Translating it yields CASRREEGKGCTF.

The rearrangement uses TRBV10-2 and TRBJ1-6; TRBD1 matches 7 bases. The CDR3 is 17 residues long. From germline, CDR1 is WSHSY and CDR2 SAAADI. Trimming removed 7 bases from V and 4 bases from J; junction bases left unmatched: 13. CDR3 DNA: TGCGCCAGCAAGGAATGGACAGGAACGGGGTATAATTCACCCCTCCACTTT. Protein product: CASKEWTGTGYNSPLHF.

This clone has just one count. This chain joins TRBV18 and TRBJ2-7; D remains unclear. The germline CDR1 and CDR2 sequences are KGHSH and LQKENI. Between the trimmed V and J ends, which lost 3 bases and 2 bases, there was a span of 8 bases. The CDR3 covers 13 residues. In nucleotides, the CDR3 is TGTGCCAGCTCACCGTCCGGTGCCTACGAGCAGTACTTC. This encodes CASSPSGAYEQYF.

This clone is a singleton in its sample. The chain links TRBV7-6 to TRBJ1-3; weak D call: TRBD1 (5 bases). The CDR3 loop spans 16 amino acids. Per germline, CDR1 SGHVS and CDR2 FNYEAQ. V lost 5 bases to trimming and J lost 0 bases, with 14 bases between them. The CDR3 region has the DNA TGTGCCAGCAGCCCAAGCACAGGTGACTCTGGAAACACCATATATTTT. This gives the protein CASSPSTGDSGNTIYF.

The chain is built from TRBV19 and TRBJ1-1; D is unclear. V was shortened by 0 bases and J by 0 bases, with 8 bases between the two germline ends. In germline, CDR1 is LNHDA, CDR2 SQIVND (reference sequence). The CDR3 covers 15 residues. CDR3 region: CASSIDSGVNTEAFF. Written as DNA, the CDR3 is TGTGCCAGTAGTATAGACTCCGGAGTGAACACTGAAGCTTTCTTT.

The chain joins TRBV5-1 to TRBJ2-7; D possibly corresponds to TRBD1 (6 bases). Germline CDR1 and CDR2: SGHRS and YFSETQ. The CDR3 has 15 amino acids. The germline V and J ends were trimmed by 6 bases and 4 bases, with 20 bases remaining between them. The CDR3 reads CASKQLTGLSYEQYV. The DNA for the CDR3 is TGCGCCAGCAAGCAACTGACAGGTCTTTCGTACGAGCAGTACGTC.

CDR3 region: CASSPVAGVGNEQFF. The CDR3 DNA sequence: TGTGCCAGTAGTCCAGTGGCGGGGGTGGGCAATGAGCAGTTCTTC. This chain uses TRBV19 with TRBJ2-1; 7 bases agree with TRBD2. Germline CDR1 and CDR2: LNHDA and SQIVND (reference sequence). V was clipped by 5 bases and J by 6 bases; unmatched bases: 10. This CDR3 is built from 15 residues.

The V gene is TRBV6-1, the J gene TRBJ2-5; TRBD1 agrees at 8 bases. The junction had 7 bases not matched to a gene; V was cut back by 5 bases and J by 5 bases. The CDR3 spans 14 residues. Germline assignment: CDR1 MNHNS and CDR2 SASEGT. The CDR3 is CASSTQQGVETQYF. The CDR3 DNA reads TGTGCCAGCAGTACCCAACAGGGGGTCGAGACCCAGTACTTC.

V gene TRBV29-1 combines with J gene TRBJ1-2, with TRBD1 matching 8 bases. CDR3 size: 15 residues. The V gene's germline CDR1 is SQVTM and CDR2 ANQGSEA. J lost 6 bases, V lost 0 bases, and 9 bases had no gene match. CDR3 protein: CSVEDRQGARNGYTF. CDR3 DNA: TGCAGCGTTGAAGATCGGCAGGGGGCAAGGAATGGCTACACCTTC.

The V call is TRBV5-4, the J call TRBJ1-1; D perhaps matches TRBD1 (5 bases). The CDR3 length is 14 residues. V was pared by 2 bases and J by 4 bases, with 12 bases between. Germline V gives CDR1 SGHNT, CDR2 YYREEE (reference sequence). The CDR3 nucleotides read TGTGCCAGCAGCTTCCCAGGGTCGGGCACTGAAGCTTTCTTT. Protein product: CASSFPGSGTEAFF. The whole variable domain, filled in from reference TRBV5-4 and TRBJ1-1, reads ETGVTQSPTHLIKTRGQQVTLRCSSQSGHNTVSWYQQALGQGPQFIFQYYREEENGRGNFPPRFSGLQFPNYSSELNVNALELDDSALYLCASSFPGSGTEAFFGQGTRLTVV.